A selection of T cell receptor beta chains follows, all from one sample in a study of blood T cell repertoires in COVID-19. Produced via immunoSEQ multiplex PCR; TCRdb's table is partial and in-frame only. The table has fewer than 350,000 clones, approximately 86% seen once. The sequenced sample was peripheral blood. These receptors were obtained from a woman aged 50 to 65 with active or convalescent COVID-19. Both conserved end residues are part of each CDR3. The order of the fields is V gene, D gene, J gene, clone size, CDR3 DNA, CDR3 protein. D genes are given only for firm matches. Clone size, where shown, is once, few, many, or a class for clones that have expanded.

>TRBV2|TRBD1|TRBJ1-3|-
TGTGCCAGCGGGTCTGGACAGGGGGAAGGAAACACCATATATTTT
CASGSGQGEGNTIYF
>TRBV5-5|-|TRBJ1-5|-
TGTGCCAGCAGCTTCGGGGGTAATCAGCCCCAGCATTTT
CASSFGGNQPQHF
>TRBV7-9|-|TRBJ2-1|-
TGTGCCAGCAGCTACAATACTCAACTAAACAATGAGCAGTTCTTC
CASSYNTQLNNEQFF
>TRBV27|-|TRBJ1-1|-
TGTGCCAGCAGTTTACGGGGAATAGGTTACACTGAAGCTTTCTTT
CASSLRGIGYTEAFF
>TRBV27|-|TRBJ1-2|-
TGTGCCAGCAGCCTAGGGGGAGGGGGCTACACCTTC
CASSLGGGGYTF
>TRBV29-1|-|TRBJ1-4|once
TGCAGCGCCACTGCCGGACAGTTAAAGAATGAAAAACTGTTTTTT
CSATAGQLKNEKLFF
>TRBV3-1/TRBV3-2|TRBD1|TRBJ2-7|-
TGTGCCAGCAGCCTGGGGACAGGGATTTCCTACGAGCAGTACTTC
CASSLGTGISYEQYF
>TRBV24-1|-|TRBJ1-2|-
TGTGCCACCAGTGCCTCCTCGACAGATGGCTATGGCTACACCTTC
CATSASSTDGYGYTF
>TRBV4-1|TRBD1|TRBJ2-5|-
TGCGCCAGCAGCCAGGAGTACAGGGGGCCCCGAGAGACCCAGTACTTC
CASSQEYRGPRETQYF
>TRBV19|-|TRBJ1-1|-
TGTGCCAGTAGTATCAACAGGGTTCGGATTACTGAAGCTTTCTTT
CASSINRVRITEAFF
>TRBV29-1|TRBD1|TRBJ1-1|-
TGCAGCGTTAAGAACTGGCAGGCAGGGGGTTGGAACAACACTGAAGCTTTCTTT
CSVKNWQAGGWNNTEAFF
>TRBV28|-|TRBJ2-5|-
TGTGCCAGCAGAGTTCGAGCGGTCGGCGGGGAGACCCAGTACTTC
CASRVRAVGGETQYF
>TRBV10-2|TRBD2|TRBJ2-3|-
TGCGCCAGCAGTGAGTTAGCGGGAACGGGAGATACGCAGTATTTT
CASSELAGTGDTQYF
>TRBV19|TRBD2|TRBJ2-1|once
TGTGCCAGTAGTCGGGAGGGGCATGAGCAGTTCTTC
CASSREGHEQFF
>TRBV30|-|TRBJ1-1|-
TGTGCCGGTGCTCTAGGGGCTAACACTGAAGCTTTCTTT
CAGALGANTEAFF
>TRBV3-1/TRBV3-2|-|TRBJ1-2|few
TGTGCCAGCAGCCAAGGCGGACAGCCTGCAGGTGGCTACACCTTC
CASSQGGQPAGGYTF
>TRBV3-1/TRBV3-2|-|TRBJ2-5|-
TGTGCCAGCAGCCGAAAAAGGTTAGCCCAAGAGACCCAGTACTTC
CASSRKRLAQETQYF
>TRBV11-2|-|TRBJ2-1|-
TGTGCCAGCAGCTTAATCGCGGGATCCCCCAATGAGCAGTTCTTC
CASSLIAGSPNEQFF
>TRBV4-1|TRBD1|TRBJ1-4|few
TGCGCCAGCAGCCAATTGACAGGGGGATCCGAAAAACTGTTTTTT
CASSQLTGGSEKLFF
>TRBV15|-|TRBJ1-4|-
TGTGCCACCAGCAGAGAAGGGGCAGGGGATGAAAAACTGTTTTTT
CATSREGAGDEKLFF
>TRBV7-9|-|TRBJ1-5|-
TGTGCCAGCAGCCGCCTCGCCGGGAGCAATCAGCCCCAGCATTTT
CASSRLAGSNQPQHF
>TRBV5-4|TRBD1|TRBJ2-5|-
TGTGCCAGCAGCTCGGGACAGCACTACCAAGAGACCCAGTACTTC
CASSSGQHYQETQYF
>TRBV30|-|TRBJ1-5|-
TGTGCCTGGAGTCCCAAGAGGGGGAGCGGTTTCAATCAGCCCCAGCATTTT
CAWSPKRGSGFNQPQHF
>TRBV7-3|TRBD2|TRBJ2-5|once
TGTGCCAGCAGCTCGGGACTAGCGGAGCGGGGAGAGACCCAGTACTTC
CASSSGLAERGETQYF
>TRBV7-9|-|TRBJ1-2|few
TGTGCCAGCACCTTAGAGGGGCCCTATGGCTACACCTTC
CASTLEGPYGYTF
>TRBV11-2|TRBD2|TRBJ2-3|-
TGTGCCAGCAGCCCTGTGAGACGGGAGGGGCATACGCAGTATTTT
CASSPVRREGHTQYF
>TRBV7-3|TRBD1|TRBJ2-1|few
TGTGCCAGCAGCGCCGGGACAGCCTTGACTGGGCAGTTCTTC
CASSAGTALTGQFF
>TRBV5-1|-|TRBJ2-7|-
TGCGCCAGCAGCTTGGTGGCTCGCTACGAGCAGTACTTC
CASSLVARYEQYF
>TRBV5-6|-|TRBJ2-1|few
TGTGCCAGCAGCTTGTACAGGGCCAGTGATGAGCAGTTCTTC
CASSLYRASDEQFF
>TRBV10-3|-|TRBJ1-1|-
TGTGCCACAGATCCGGGACGGGGGATGAGCACTGAAGCTTTCTTT
CATDPGRGMSTEAFF
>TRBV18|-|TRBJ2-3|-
TGTGCCAGCTCTCTCCCCGGGGCAGATACGCAGTATTTT
CASSLPGADTQYF
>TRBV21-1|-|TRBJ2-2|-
TGTGCCAGCACTCTAGCGGGAGTGGTCACCGGGGAGCTGTTTTTT
CASTLAGVVTGELFF
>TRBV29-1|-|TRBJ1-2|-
TGCAGCGTTGAGGCAGGGTTCTATGGCTACACCTTC
CSVEAGFYGYTF
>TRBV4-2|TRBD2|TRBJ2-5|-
TGTGCCAGCAGCCAGGGACTAGCGGGAGGGTGGGAGACCCAGTACTTC
CASSQGLAGGWETQYF
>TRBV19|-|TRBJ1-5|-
TGTGCCAGTAGTGGTATGGGGGCCAATCAGCCCCAGCATTTT
CASSGMGANQPQHF